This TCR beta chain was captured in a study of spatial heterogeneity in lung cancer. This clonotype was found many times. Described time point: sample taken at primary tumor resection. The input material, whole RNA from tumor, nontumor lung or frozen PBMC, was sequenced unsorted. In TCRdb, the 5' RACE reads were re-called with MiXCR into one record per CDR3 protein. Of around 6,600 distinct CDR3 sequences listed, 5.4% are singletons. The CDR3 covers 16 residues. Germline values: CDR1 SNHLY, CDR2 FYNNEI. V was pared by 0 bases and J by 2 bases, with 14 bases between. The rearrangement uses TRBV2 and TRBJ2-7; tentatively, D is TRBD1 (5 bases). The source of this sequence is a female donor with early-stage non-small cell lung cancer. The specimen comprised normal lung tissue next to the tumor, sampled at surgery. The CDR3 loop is CASSEAGGRAAYEQYF. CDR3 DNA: TGTGCCAGCAGTGAAGCAGGTGGCAGGGCGGCCTACGAGCAGTACTTC.